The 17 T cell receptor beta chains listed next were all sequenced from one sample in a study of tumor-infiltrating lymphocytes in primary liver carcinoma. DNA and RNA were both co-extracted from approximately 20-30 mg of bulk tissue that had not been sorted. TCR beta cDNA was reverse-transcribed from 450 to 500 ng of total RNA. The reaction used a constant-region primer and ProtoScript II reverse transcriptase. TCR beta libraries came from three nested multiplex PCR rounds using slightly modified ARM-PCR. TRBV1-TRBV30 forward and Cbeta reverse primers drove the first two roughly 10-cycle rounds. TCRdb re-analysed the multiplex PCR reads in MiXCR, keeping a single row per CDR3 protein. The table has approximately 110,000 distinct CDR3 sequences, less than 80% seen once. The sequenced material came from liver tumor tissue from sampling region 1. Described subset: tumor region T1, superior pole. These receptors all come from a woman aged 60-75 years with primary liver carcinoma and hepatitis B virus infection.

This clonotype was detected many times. The CDR3 DNA reads TGTGCTAGTGGTTGGGGGGAGACCCAGTACTTC. Residues: CASGWGETQYF. This chain connects TRBV12-5 to TRBJ2-5, with D possibly being TRBD1 or TRBD2 (5 bases each). The germline CDR1 and CDR2 sequences are LGHNT and FRNRAP. The CDR3 extends over 11 amino acids. V was clipped by 4 bases and J by 5 bases, with 5 bases between them.

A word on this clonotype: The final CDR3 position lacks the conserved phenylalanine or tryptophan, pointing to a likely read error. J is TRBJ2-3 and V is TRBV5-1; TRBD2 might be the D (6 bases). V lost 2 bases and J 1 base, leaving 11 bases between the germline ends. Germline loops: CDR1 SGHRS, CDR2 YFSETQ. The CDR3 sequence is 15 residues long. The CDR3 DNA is TGCGCCAGCAGCTTTGCCCAGCGGGGCACAGATACGCAGTATTCT. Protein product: CASSFAQRGTDTQYS.

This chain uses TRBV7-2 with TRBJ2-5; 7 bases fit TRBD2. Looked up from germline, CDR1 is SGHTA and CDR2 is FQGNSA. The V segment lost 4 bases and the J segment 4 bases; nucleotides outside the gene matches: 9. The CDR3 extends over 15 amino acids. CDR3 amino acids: CASSSPRGVAETQYF. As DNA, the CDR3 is TGTGCCAGCAGCTCCCCCCGGGGGGTCGCAGAGACCCAGTACTTC.

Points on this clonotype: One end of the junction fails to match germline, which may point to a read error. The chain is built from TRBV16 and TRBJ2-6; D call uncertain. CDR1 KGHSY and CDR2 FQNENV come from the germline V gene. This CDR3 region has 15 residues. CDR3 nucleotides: TGTGCCAGCGGCCAATTGGGGTCTGAGGCCAACATCCTGACTTTC. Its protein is CASGQLGSEANILTF.

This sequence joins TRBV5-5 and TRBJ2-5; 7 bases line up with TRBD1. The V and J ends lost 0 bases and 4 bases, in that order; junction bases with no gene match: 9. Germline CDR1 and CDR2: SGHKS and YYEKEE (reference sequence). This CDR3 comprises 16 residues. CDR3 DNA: TGTGCCAGCAGCTTGGCCGGGACAGAGTGGAGAGAGACCCAGTACTTC. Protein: CASSLAGTEWRETQYF. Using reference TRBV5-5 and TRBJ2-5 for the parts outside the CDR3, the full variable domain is DAGVTQSPTHLIKTRGQQVTLRCSPISGHKSVSWYQQVLGQGPQFIFQYYEKEERGRGNFPDRFSARQFPNYSSELNVNALLLGDSALYLCASSLAGTEWRETQYFGPGTRLLVL.

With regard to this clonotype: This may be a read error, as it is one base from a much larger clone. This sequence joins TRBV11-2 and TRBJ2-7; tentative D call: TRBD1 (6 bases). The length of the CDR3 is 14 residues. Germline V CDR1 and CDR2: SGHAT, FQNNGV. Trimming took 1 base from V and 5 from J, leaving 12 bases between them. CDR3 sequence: CASSLATGTNEQYF. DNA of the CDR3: TGTGCCAGCAGCTTAGCTACAGGGACGAACGAGCAGTACTTC. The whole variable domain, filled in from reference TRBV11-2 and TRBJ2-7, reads EAGVAQSPRYKIIEKRQSVAFWCNPISGHATLYWYQQILGQGPKLLIQFQNNGVVDDSQLPKDRFSAERLKGVDSTLKIQPAKLEDSAVYLCASSLATGTNEQYFGPGTRLTVT.

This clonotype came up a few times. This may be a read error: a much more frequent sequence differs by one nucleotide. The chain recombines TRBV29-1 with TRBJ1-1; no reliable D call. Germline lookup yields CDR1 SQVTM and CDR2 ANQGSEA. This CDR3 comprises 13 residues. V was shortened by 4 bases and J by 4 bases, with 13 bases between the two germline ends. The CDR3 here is CSVAGGWGTEAFF. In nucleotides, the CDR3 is TGCAGCGTTGCGGGCGGGTGGGGCACTGAAGCTTTCTTT.

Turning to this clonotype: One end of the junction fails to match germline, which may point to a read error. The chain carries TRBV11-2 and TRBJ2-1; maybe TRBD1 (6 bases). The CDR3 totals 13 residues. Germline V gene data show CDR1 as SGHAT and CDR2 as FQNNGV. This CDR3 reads CASNLNRDGEQFF. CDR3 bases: TGTGCCAGCAACTTAAACAGGGATGGTGAGCAGTTCTTC.

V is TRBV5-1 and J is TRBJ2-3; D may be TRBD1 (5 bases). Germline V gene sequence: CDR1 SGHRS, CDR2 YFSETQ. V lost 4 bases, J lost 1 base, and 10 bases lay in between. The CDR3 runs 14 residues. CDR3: CASSTVRGTDTQYF. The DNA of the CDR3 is TGCGCCAGCAGCACCGTCAGGGGCACAGATACGCAGTATTTT. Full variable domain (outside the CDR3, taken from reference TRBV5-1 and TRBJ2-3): KAGVTQTPRYLIKTRGQQVTLSCSPISGHRSVSWYQQTPGQGLQFLFEYFSETQRNKGNFPGRFSGRQFSNSRSEMNVSTLELGDSALYLCASSTVRGTDTQYFGPGTRLTVL.

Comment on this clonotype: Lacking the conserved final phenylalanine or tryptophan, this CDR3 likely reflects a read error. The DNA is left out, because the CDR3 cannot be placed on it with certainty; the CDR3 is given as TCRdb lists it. This chain's CDR3 is CASSSPVEVWFI. The V gene is TRBV11-2, the J gene TRBJ2-1; the D call in the table, TRBD1, was not verified against the DNA. Germline lookup yields CDR1 SGHAT and CDR2 FQNNGV. Both ends counted, the CDR3 spans 12 residues.

CDR3 loop: CASSSAPSSYNEQFF. The CDR3 DNA reads TGTGCCAGCAGCTCCGCGCCTAGCTCTTACAATGAGCAGTTCTTC. V gene TRBV11-2 combines with J gene TRBJ2-1; D might be TRBD2 (5 bases). The CDR3 runs to 15 residues. The ends were cut back, 4 bases at V and 4 bases at J, with 14 bases in the middle. CDR1 is SGHAT and CDR2 is FQNNGV in the germline V gene.

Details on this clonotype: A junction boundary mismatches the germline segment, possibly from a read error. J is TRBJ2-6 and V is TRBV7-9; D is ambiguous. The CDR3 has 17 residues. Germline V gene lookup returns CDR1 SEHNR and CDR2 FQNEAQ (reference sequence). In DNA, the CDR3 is TGTGCCAGCAGCTTACTATCGGGTTACTCTGGTGCCAACGTCCTGACTTTC. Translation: CASSLLSGYSGANVLTF.

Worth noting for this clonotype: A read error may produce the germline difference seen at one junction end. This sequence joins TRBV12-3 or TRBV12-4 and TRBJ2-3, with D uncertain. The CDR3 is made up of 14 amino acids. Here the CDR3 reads CASSLGGSTDTQCF. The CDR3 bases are TGTGCCAGTAGTTTGGGCGGATCCACAGATACGCAGTGTTTT.

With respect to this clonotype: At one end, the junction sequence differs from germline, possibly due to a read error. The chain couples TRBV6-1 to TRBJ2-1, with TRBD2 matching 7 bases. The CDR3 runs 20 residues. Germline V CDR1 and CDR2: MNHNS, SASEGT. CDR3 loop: CTSSEARGTPSLKRYNEQFF. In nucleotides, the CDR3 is TGTACCAGCAGTGAAGCGCGGGGGACCCCAAGTCTTAAACGGTACAATGAGCAGTTCTTC.

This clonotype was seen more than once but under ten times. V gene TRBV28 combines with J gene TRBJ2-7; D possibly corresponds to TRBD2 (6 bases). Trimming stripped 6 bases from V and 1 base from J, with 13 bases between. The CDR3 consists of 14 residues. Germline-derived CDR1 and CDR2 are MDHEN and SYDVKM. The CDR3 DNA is TGTGCCAGCAGGAAAGCGGGCCGATCCTACGAGCAGTACTTC. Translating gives CASRKAGRSYEQYF.

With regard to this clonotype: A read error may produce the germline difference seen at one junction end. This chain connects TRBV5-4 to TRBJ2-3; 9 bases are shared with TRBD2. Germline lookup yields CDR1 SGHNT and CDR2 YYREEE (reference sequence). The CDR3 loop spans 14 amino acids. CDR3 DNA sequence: TGTACCAGCAGCTTAGCGGGAGCGGCGGATACGCAGTATTTT. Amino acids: CTSSLAGAADTQYF.

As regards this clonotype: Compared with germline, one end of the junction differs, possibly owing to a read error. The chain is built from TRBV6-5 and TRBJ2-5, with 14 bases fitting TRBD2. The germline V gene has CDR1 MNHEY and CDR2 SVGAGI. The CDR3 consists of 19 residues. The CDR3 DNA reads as TGTGTCAGCAGTTACCCGACTAGCGGGAGGGAAGGTGGAGAAGGGACCCAGTACTTC. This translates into CVSSYPTSGREGGEGTQYF.